The 29 T cell receptor beta chains below come from one sample, sequenced in a study of blood T cell repertoires in COVID-19. Only in-frame clones appear in the TCRdb table, and some are missing; sequencing was by immunoSEQ multiplex PCR. The repertoire holds roughly 270,000 clones, with approximately 85% as singletons. The sequenced sample was peripheral blood. The receptor source for this set is a man aged 45-65 years with active or convalescent COVID-19.

The chain joins TRBV10-2 to TRBJ2-7; tentatively, D is TRBD1 (6 bases). Germline values: CDR1 WSHSY, CDR2 SAAADI. The CDR3 consists of 16 residues. V was clipped by 4 bases and J by 4 bases, with 20 bases between them. This chain's CDR3 is CASSGPHWGTSYEQYF. DNA of the CDR3: TGCGCCAGCAGTGGGCCACACTGGGGGACATCGTACGAGCAGTACTTC.

The DNA of the CDR3 is TGTGCCAGTTCAGGAACTCCTCCAGAGCAGTACTTC. Protein: CASSGTPPEQYF. J is TRBJ2-7 and V is TRBV28; unclear D gene. The V gene lost 9 bases and the J gene lost 7 bases, with 16 bases spanning the gap. The CDR3 consists of 12 residues. Germline values: CDR1 MDHEN, CDR2 SYDVKM.

This clone was observed once. The V and J genes are TRBV10-1 and TRBJ2-3; D possibly corresponds to TRBD2 (6 bases). The CDR3 is 14 amino acids. The V and J ends lost 6 bases and 3 bases respectively, with 13 bases between them. The germline gives CDR1 WNHNN, CDR2 SYGVQD (reference sequence). The CDR3 loop reads CASRGPRGTDTQYF. CDR3 coding DNA: TGCGCCAGCAGGGGCCCACGGGGGACAGATACGCAGTATTTT.

This clone was detected a few times. This sequence joins TRBV23-1 and TRBJ1-5, with D unresolved. TRBV23-1 is identified as an open reading frame with a role that is uncertain. The V end was cut by 0 bases, the J end by 10 bases, with 7 bases between. The CDR3 runs 12 residues. The CDR3 spells CASSQSLYPQHF. The CDR3 DNA reads TGCGCCAGCAGTCAATCATTGTATCCCCAGCATTTT.

This clone is a singleton in its sample. The chain combines TRBV28 with TRBJ1-1; D call uncertain. Per the germline V gene, CDR1 is MDHEN and CDR2 is SYDVKM. This CDR3 has 13 amino acids. Trimming took 3 bases from V and 4 from J, leaving 9 bases between them. The CDR3 DNA sequence: TGTGCCAGCAGTTTCCCTGCCAGCACTGAAGCTTTCTTT. This encodes CASSFPASTEAFF.

The CDR3 coding sequence is TGCAGCGTTGAGAGCAGGATTGGTGGCTACACCTTC. Encoded protein: CSVESRIGGYTF. The rearrangement uses TRBV29-1 and TRBJ1-2; D ambiguous. Germline V gene sequence: CDR1 SQVTM, CDR2 ANQGSEA. Trimming pared 3 bases from V and 7 bases from J, leaving 12 bases between. The CDR3 sequence is 12 residues long.

This chain joins TRBV27 and TRBJ1-3; D uncertain. Trimming pared 7 bases from V and 0 bases from J, leaving 10 bases between. This CDR3 contains 14 residues. Germline-derived CDR1 and CDR2 are MNHEY and SMNVEV (reference sequence). The DNA of the CDR3 is TGTGCCAGCATGATCACACACTCTGGAAACACCATATATTTT. Its protein is CASMITHSGNTIYF.

The rearrangement links TRBV18 to TRBJ1-5; tentative D call: TRBD1 (5 bases). The germline V and J ends were trimmed by 2 bases and 2 bases, with 10 bases remaining between them. This CDR3 comprises 15 residues. Germline V gene data show CDR1 as KGHSH and CDR2 as LQKENI. The DNA of the CDR3 is TGTGCCAGCTCACCAGAAAGGGGTGGCAATCAGCCCCAGCATTTT. It codes for CASSPERGGNQPQHF.

The genes are TRBV5-1 and TRBJ2-1, with D possibly being TRBD2 (6 bases). The V end lost 0 bases, the J end lost 9 bases, and 13 bases lay between the germline ends. CDR1 and CDR2 (germline): SGHRS, YFSETQ. The CDR3 is made up of 14 amino acids. This chain's CDR3 is CASSLEGGKLEQFF. The CDR3 region has the DNA TGCGCCAGCAGCTTGGAAGGCGGGAAGCTTGAGCAGTTCTTC. Supplemented by reference TRBV5-1 and TRBJ2-1, the full variable domain reads KAGVTQTPRYLIKTRGQQVTLSCSPISGHRSVSWYQQTPGQGLQFLFEYFSETQRNKGNFPGRFSGRQFSNSRSEMNVSTLELGDSALYLCASSLEGGKLEQFFGPGTRLTVL.

This chain links TRBV6-6 with TRBJ1-1, with no clear D. This CDR3 contains 14 residues. The germline V and J ends were trimmed by 2 bases and 1 base, with 8 bases remaining between them. Germline lookup yields CDR1 MNHNY and CDR2 SVGAGI (reference sequence). DNA of the CDR3: TGTGCCAGCAGTTACGTTCCACAGAACACTGAAGCTTTCTTT. Residues: CASSYVPQNTEAFF.

The V and J genes are TRBV7-2 and TRBJ2-2; 12 positions agree with TRBD2. After removal of 3 bases from V and 8 bases from J, the junction contained 4 bases not matched to a gene. Germline V gene lookup returns CDR1 SGHTA and CDR2 FQGNSA. CDR3 length: 15 amino acids. The CDR3 region has the DNA TGTGCCAGCAGCTTTCGACTAGCGGGAGTTGGGGAGCTGTTTTTT. This gives the protein CASSFRLAGVGELFF.

The chain recombines TRBV6-5 with TRBJ1-1; D not certain. The CDR3 runs 13 residues. V dropped 7 bases and J dropped 4 bases, with 13 bases sitting between them. Germline CDR1 is MNHEY and CDR2 is SVGAGI. CDR3 DNA sequence: TGTGCCAGCAAGCGAACGGGTGGCACTGAAGCTTTCTTT. Residues: CASKRTGGTEAFF.

CDR3 nucleotide sequence: TGTGCCAGCAGCCTCCGCGGGGGACAGGGTGGCACTGAAGCTTTCTTT. The encoded protein is CASSLRGGQGGTEAFF. This sequence joins TRBV7-2 and TRBJ1-1; 9 bases are shared with TRBD1. With V trimmed by 5 bases and J by 4 bases, 11 bases remained unmatched. CDR1 and CDR2 (germline): SGHTA, FQGNSA. The CDR3 totals 16 residues.

The J gene is TRBJ1-2, the V gene TRBV18; TRBD1 is a possible D gene (5 bases). CDR3 length: 14 residues. The V and J ends lost 3 bases and 6 bases respectively, with 14 bases between them. CDR1 and CDR2 from the germline V gene are KGHSH and LQKENI. The CDR3 nucleotides read TGTGCCAGCTCACCCTACGGCTCGGACAATGGCTACACCTTC. Its protein is CASSPYGSDNGYTF.

The rearrangement links TRBV4-1 to TRBJ1-5; 7 bases match TRBD1. CDR1 and CDR2 from the germline V gene are MGHRA and YSYEKL. The CDR3 sequence is 17 residues long. After removal of 4 bases from V and 7 bases from J, the junction contained 16 bases not matched to a gene. This chain's CDR3 is CASSPLMSQGGRQPQHF. In DNA, the CDR3 is TGCGCCAGCAGCCCCTTAATGAGTCAGGGGGGTCGGCAGCCCCAGCATTTT.

The chain employs TRBV7-8 and TRBJ2-1; perhaps TRBD1 as D (6 bases). Germline-derived CDR1 and CDR2 are SGHVS and FQNEAQ. The CDR3 is made up of 16 amino acids. Trimming took off 2 bases at V and 2 bases at J, with 13 bases between the two ends. The CDR3 DNA follows: TGTGCCAGCAGCTTAAGGGACATGGGACCCTACAATGAGCAGTTCTTC. Protein sequence: CASSLRDMGPYNEQFF.

This clone appeared a few times. The gene calls are TRBV10-1 and TRBJ2-2; D call uncertain. The CDR3 runs to 13 residues. The germline gives CDR1 WNHNN, CDR2 SYGVQD (reference sequence). Trimming removed 3 bases from V and 3 bases from J, with 5 bases in between. This chain's CDR3 is CASSDRDTGELFF. DNA of the CDR3: TGCGCCAGCAGTGATCGAGACACCGGGGAGCTGTTTTTT.

This chain joins TRBV18 and TRBJ2-7, with TRBD1 matching 8 bases. The germline V gene encodes CDR1 KGHSH and CDR2 LQKENI. V was pared by 4 bases and J by 3 bases, with 11 bases of the junction left unmatched. This CDR3 has 16 amino acids. The CDR3 DNA reads as TGTGCCAGCTCACGAGAACCTGGGACAGGCGGCTACGAGCAGTACTTC. This encodes CASSREPGTGGYEQYF.

The J gene is TRBJ2-1, the V gene TRBV9, with TRBD2 matching 13 bases. The CDR3 loop spans 17 amino acids. V shed 3 bases and J 8 bases; nucleotides not matched to a gene: 11. Germline assignment: CDR1 SGDLS and CDR2 YYNGEE. CDR3 bases: TGTGCCAGCAGCGAGGGCGAGGGACTAGCGGGAATGGATGAGCAGTTCTTC. Translation gives CASSEGEGLAGMDEQFF. The whole variable domain, filled in from reference TRBV9 and TRBJ2-1, reads DSGVTQTPKHLITATGQRVTLRCSPRSGDLSVYWYQQSLDQGLQFLIQYYNGEERAKGNILERFSAQQFPDLHSELNLSSLELGDSALYFCASSEGEGLAGMDEQFFGPGTRLTVL.

This chain joins TRBV11-3 and TRBJ2-7; D perhaps matches TRBD2 (6 bases). CDR1 SGHNT and CDR2 YENEEA come from the germline V gene. V was clipped by 7 bases and J by 6 bases, with 22 bases between them. CDR3 size: 15 residues. The CDR3 nucleotides are TGTGCCAGCAACCCTGGACGGAGGGCAGCCTGCGAGCAGTACTTC. Amino acids: CASNPGRRAACEQYF.

This sequence joins TRBV28 and TRBJ1-1, with a weak D call TRBD1 (5 bases). V lost 6 bases and J 8 bases, leaving 13 bases between the germline ends. From germline, CDR1 is MDHEN and CDR2 SYDVKM. The CDR3 has 12 amino acids. The CDR3 bases are TGTGCCAGCAGGCCCCGGACAAGAGAAGCTTTCTTT. Protein: CASRPRTREAFF.

The chain links TRBV30 to TRBJ2-7; tentatively, D is TRBD1 (5 bases). V lost 0 bases and J 2 bases, leaving 11 bases between the germline ends. Germline CDR1 is GTSNPN and CDR2 is SVGIG (reference sequence). This CDR3 contains 14 residues. CDR3 sequence reads: CAWSVAGSTYEQYF. The CDR3 region has the DNA TGTGCCTGGAGTGTCGCAGGGTCAACCTACGAGCAGTACTTC.

This clone showed up just once. The rearrangement joins TRBV5-1 to TRBJ2-2; 8 bases are shared with TRBD2. The CDR3 is 16 residues long. The germline gives CDR1 SGHRS, CDR2 YFSETQ. The J segment lost 6 bases and the V segment lost 0 bases, leaving 7 bases of the junction unmatched. Here the CDR3 DNA reads TGCGCCAGCAGCTTGGTGGGCGGGAGGTCCTCCGGGGAGCTGTTTTTT. Translation: CASSLVGGRSSGELFF.

This chain links TRBV5-1 with TRBJ2-5; weak D call: TRBD2 (6 bases). The germline V gene encodes CDR1 SGHRS and CDR2 YFSETQ. Between the trimmed V and J ends, which lost 2 bases and 1 base, there was a span of 9 bases. This CDR3 has 14 residues. The CDR3 sequence is CASSLSSAQETQYF. The DNA of the CDR3 is TGCGCCAGCAGCTTATCTAGCGCCCAAGAGACCCAGTACTTC.

This clone was seen only a few times. The CDR3 spells CASSNYEQFF. DNA for the CDR3: TGTGCCAGCAGCAACTATGAGCAGTTCTTC. This chain joins TRBV2 and TRBJ2-1; D is unresolved. The germline CDR1 and CDR2 sequences are SNHLY and FYNNEI. V shed 6 bases and J shed 8 bases, with 5 bases lying between them. The CDR3 spans 10 residues. Looking up the rest from reference TRBV2 and TRBJ2-1 gives the full variable domain: EPEVTQTPSHQVTQMGQEVILRCVPISNHLYFYWYRQILGQKVEFLVSFYNNEISEKSEIFDDQFSVERPDGSNFTLKIRSTKLEDSAMYFCASSNYEQFFGPGTRLTVL.

This chain uses TRBV11-3 with TRBJ1-1; D ambiguous. V shed 5 bases and J shed 4 bases, with 11 bases lying between them. Germline V gene data show CDR1 as SGHNT and CDR2 as YENEEA. The CDR3 extends over 13 amino acids. In nucleotides, the CDR3 is TGTGCCAGCAGCCAAAGCGTCGGCACTGAAGCTTTCTTT. It translates to CASSQSVGTEAFF.

V and J are TRBV12-3 or TRBV12-4 and TRBJ1-2; D remains unclear. This CDR3 region has 11 residues. Trimming took off 4 bases at V and 5 bases at J, with 5 bases between the two ends. The CDR3 protein is CASSSFYGYTF. The CDR3 DNA sequence: TGTGCCAGCAGTTCCTTTTATGGCTACACCTTC.

The rearrangement links TRBV7-8 to TRBJ1-6; D possibly corresponds to TRBD1 (6 bases). This CDR3 is 17 amino acids long. Trimming took off 5 bases at V and 4 bases at J, with 18 bases between the two ends. Germline V gene data show CDR1 as SGHVS and CDR2 as FQNEAQ. The chain's CDR3 is CASSLNQGSFYNSPLHF. The CDR3 bases are TGTGCCAGCAGCCTAAACCAGGGGTCCTTTTATAATTCACCCCTCCACTTT.

The chain joins TRBV6-1 to TRBJ2-4; D is possibly TRBD2 (6 bases). The ends were cut back, 0 bases at V and 7 bases at J, with 10 bases in the middle. The CDR3 has 14 amino acids. Germline-derived CDR1 and CDR2 are MNHNS and SASEGT. The CDR3 bases are TGTGCCAGCAGTGAAGCTTGGGGGGAGAACATTCAGTACTTC. Translation gives CASSEAWGENIQYF.